This T cell receptor beta chain was recorded in a study of cytomegalovirus exposure and HLA in healthy donors. Study summary: Around 200 million T cells yielded 100 million to 130 million unique TCR beta sequences, as an earlier analysis found. Findings of the study overall: Presence/absence analyses assumed roughly uniform sequencing depth across donors, which may not hold. A later analysis found TCR association rates differed by HLA locus, highest for DRB1 and lowest for HLA-C. Trimming of TCR beta V- and J-genes showed a link, identified in a later analysis, to a missense DCLRE1C variant.

Germline loops: CDR1 LGHNA, CDR2 YNFKEQ. Deletions cut 0 bases from V and 10 bases from J, with 17 bases between. The CDR3 is 15 amino acids. About this clone: Its antigen is as yet unknown.

PCR used 60 Vbeta primers and 13 Jbeta primers. The assay was immunoSEQ multiplex PCR, and TCRdb's table has in-frame clones only and misses some. In the table there are some 60,000 clones, more than 75% of which are singletons. The receptor's source is a man younger than 30 in good health and CMV-seronegative. The material sequenced was PBMCs. This chain uses TRBV4-2 with TRBJ2-3; D might be TRBD2 (7 bases). The CDR3 protein is CASSQEPQRGGAQYF. The CDR3 bases are TGTGCCAGCAGCCAAGAGCCCCAGAGGGGGGGCGCGCAGTATTTT.